The subject of this entry is one T cell receptor (beta chain). In the original analysis: Amplification of reference gene primers was used by the study to estimate nucleated cell counts. The table came from immunoSEQ multiplex PCR; TCRdb's copy has only in-frame clones and leaves some out. For V, J and clone size, that table is used; D and trimming come from the DNA. This sample carries under 250,000 clones, around 92% of them seen once, and the ten largest clones take approximately 4.3%. The V and J ends lost 5 bases and 5 bases, in that order; junction bases with no gene match: 5. The germline CDR1 and CDR2 sequences are ENHRY and SYGVKD. The CDR3 extends over 14 amino acids. This sample stems from a study of blood T cell repertoires in COVID-19. In the study overall: The United States, Italy and Spain supplied acute and convalescent COVID-19 samples. PBMCs, B-cell-depleted T cells, or T cells provided the cDNA or gDNA that made up the material.

The sample taken for sequencing was PBMCs or T cells enriched from blood (not recorded which). The rearrangement uses TRBV10-3 and TRBJ1-1, with 10 bases matching TRBD1. The TCR originated in a woman aged 25-40 years with acute COVID-19. The DNA for the CDR3 is TGTGCCATCAGTCCGGACAGGGGGAATACTGAAGCTTTCTTT. Translation gives CAISPDRGNTEAFF.